This T cell receptor beta chain was retrieved from a study of vaccination and CD4 T cells after COVID-19. Whole-study context: Researchers treated control cultures with a CEFX pool, an HIV-1 Nef pool, or no peptide.

This CDR3 is built from 12 residues. Deletions cut 0 bases from V and 11 bases from J, with 11 bases between. CDR1 SGHRS and CDR2 YFSETQ come from the germline V gene. Sequenced with the Oncomine TCR Beta short-read assay was DNA taken from cultured CD4+ T cells. Cultured CD4+ T cells were the source of extracted genomic DNA. TCRdb passed the PCR reads through MiXCR, listing each CDR3 protein once. The sample includes approximately 13,000 distinct CDR3 sequences, roughly 26% of them seen just once. This clonotype turned up a few times. Its target is unknown. Treatment in this sample: approximately 11-day PBMC culture with coronavirus spike peptide pools or control peptides (ViraFEST assay).

This receptor was taken from a human donor who received a COVID-19 vaccine. The specimen comprised CD4+ T cells from blood, cultured in vitro, sampled before SARS-CoV-2 vaccination. The J gene is TRBJ1-1, the V gene TRBV5-1; TRBD1 is a possible D gene (5 bases). The CDR3 DNA follows: TGCGCCAGCAGCTTGGGGGACGGCGTGGCTTTCTTT. Translated: CASSLGDGVAFF.